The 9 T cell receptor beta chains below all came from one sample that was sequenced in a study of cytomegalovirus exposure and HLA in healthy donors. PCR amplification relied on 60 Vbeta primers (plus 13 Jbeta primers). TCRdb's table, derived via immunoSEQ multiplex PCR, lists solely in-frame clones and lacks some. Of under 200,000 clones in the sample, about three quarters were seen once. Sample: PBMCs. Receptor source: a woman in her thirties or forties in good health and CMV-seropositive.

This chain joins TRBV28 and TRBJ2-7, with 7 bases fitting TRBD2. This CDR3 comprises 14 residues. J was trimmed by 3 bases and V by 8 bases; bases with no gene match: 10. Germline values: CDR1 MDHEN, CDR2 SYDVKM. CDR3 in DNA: TGTGCCAGCCGCTCGGGCGGGAGCCTCTACGAGCAGTACTTC. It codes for CASRSGGSLYEQYF. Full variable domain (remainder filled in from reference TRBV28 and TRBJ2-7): DVKVTQSSRYLVKRTGEKVFLECVQDMDHENMFWYRQDPGLGLRLIYFSYDVKMKEKGDIPEGYSVSREKKERFSLILESASTNQTSMYLCASRSGGSLYEQYFGPGTRLTVT.

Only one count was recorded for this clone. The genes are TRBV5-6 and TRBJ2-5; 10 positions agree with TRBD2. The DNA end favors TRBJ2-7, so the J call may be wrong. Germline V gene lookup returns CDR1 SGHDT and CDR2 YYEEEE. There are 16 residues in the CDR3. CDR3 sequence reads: CASSLGLAGASYEQYF. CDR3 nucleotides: TGTGCCAGCAGCTTGGGGCTAGCGGGGGCCTCCTACGAGCAGTACTTC.

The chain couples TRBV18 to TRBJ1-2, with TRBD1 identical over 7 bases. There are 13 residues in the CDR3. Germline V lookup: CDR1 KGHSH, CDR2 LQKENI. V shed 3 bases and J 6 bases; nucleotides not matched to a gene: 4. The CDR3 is CASSPRGEHGYTF. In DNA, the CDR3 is TGTGCCAGCTCACCCAGGGGGGAACATGGCTACACCTTC.

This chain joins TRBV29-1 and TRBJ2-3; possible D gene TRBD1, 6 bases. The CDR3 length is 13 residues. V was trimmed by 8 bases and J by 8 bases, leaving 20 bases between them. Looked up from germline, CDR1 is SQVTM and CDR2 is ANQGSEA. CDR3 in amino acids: CSFRDTWGITQYF. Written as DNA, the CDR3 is TGCAGCTTCCGGGACACTTGGGGTATTACGCAGTATTTT.

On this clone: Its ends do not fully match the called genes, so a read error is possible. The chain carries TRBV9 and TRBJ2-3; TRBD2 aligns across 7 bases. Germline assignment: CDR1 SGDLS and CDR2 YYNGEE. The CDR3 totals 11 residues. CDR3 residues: CGGDYTDTQYF. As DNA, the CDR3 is TGCGGAGGGGACTACACAGATACGCAGTATTTT.

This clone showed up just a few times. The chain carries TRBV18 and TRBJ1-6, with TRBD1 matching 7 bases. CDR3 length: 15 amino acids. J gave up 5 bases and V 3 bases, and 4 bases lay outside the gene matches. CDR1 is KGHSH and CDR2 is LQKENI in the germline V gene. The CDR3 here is CASSPYQGDNSPLHF. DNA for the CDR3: TGTGCCAGCTCACCCTACCAGGGGGATAATTCACCCCTCCACTTT. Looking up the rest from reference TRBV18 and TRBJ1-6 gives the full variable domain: NAGVMQNPRHLVRRRGQEARLRCSPMKGHSHVYWYRQLPEEGLKFMVYLQKENIIDESGMPKERFSAEFPKEGPSILRIQQVVRGDSAAYFCASSPYQGDNSPLHFGNGTRLTVT.

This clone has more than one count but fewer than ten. This chain's CDR3 is CASSLGAGRGDTQYF. CDR3 bases: TGTGCCAGCAGCTTGGGTGCGGGGCGGGGAGATACGCAGTATTTT. The V and J genes are TRBV5-5 and TRBJ2-3, with D tentatively TRBD2 (6 bases). Germline CDR1 reads SGHKS; CDR2 reads YYEKEE (reference sequence). CDR3 length equals 15 residues. V lost 0 bases, J lost 5 bases, and 13 bases lay in between.

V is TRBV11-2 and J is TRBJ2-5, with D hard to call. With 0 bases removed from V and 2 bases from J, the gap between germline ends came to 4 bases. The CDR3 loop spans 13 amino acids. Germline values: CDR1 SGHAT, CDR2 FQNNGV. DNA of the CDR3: TGTGCCAGCAGCTTAGAGTTACAAGAGACCCAGTACTTC. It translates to CASSLELQETQYF.

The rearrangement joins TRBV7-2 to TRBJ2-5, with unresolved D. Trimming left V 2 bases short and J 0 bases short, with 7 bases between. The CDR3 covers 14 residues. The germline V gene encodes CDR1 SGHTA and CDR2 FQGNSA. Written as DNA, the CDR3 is TGTGCCAGCAGCTTACTCGGTCACCAAGAGACCCAGTACTTC. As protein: CASSLLGHQETQYF.